This T cell receptor beta chain came from a study of blood T cell repertoires in COVID-19 (dated by TCRdb to about 2020). About the investigation overall: Samples covering the acute and convalescent phases of COVID-19 were provided by collaborators in the United States, Italy and Spain. The material from the prospective study consisted of cDNA or gDNA derived from T cells, B-cell-depleted T cells, or PBMCs. Subjects who had been exposed to COVID-19, were actively infected with it, or had recovered from it provided the deeply sampled blood TCRbeta repertoires that made up the dataset. The repertoires were released in a freely available public database meant as a resource for research on the immune response to SARS-CoV-2. The samples were drawn from the first 160 participants of the ongoing ImmuneRACE study and from some 1,300 subjects provided by 6 global collaborators. Sample metadata almost always included a de-identified subject ID, COVID-19 status, age in years and sex. Where available, HLA class I and class II types were obtained from metadata supplied by the sample provider rather than from assay-based typing. What the study reported, not specific to this receptor: How much clinical and demographic metadata was included differed by source and by participant, and the metadata was provided uncurated.

The collaborating institutions used their own protocols to collect whole blood in K2EDTA tubes. Collaborator samples were shipped for TCRbeta analysis as frozen whole blood, isolated PBMCs, or DNA extracted from either sample type. Spanning cysteine to phenylalanine, the CDR3 consists of 16 amino acids. Only the CDR3 DNA stays, 48 bases, in frame from base 1. The germline ends are 16 bases apart after V is trimmed by 4 bases and J by 3 bases. The germline V gene provides CDR1 MNHNS and CDR2 SASEGT. The immunoSEQ Assay, a bias-controlled multiplex PCR, was used to amplify TCRbeta CDR3 regions from genomic DNA. Regarding the original processing steps: Nucleated cell counts per sample were estimated from amplification of reference gene primers within the assay. Sequence reads were collapsed and filtered to measure the absolute abundance of every unique TCRbeta CDR3 rearrangement. For each sample, productive Simpson clonality was calculated as the square root of Simpson's diversity index across productive rearrangements. TCRdb obtained this table from immuneACCESS and retained in-frame rearrangements with V and J assigned. These tables miss some clones; where compared with another copy, unresolved V genes account for less than half of the shortfall, and the remainder is unexplained. From that table come the V and J calls and clone size; the DNA was used to work out D and trimming. This sample has some 99,000 clones in its table, and around 80% of those were observed once. Of the sample, approximately 7.9% is held by the ten largest clones.

For this clone: Its cognate antigen has yet to be identified. No much larger clone is present one base from it, and per-base qualities are unavailable.

This clonotype was sampled from a woman aged 80 or over with active or convalescent COVID-19. Material: peripheral blood. The chain links TRBV6-1 with TRBJ2-1; perhaps TRBD1 is the D gene, with 6 bases matching. In nucleotide form, the sequence is TGTGCCAGCAGTGCTACAGGGATAGGCGGCTACAATGAGCAGTTCTTC. The translation is CASSATGIGGYNEQFF.